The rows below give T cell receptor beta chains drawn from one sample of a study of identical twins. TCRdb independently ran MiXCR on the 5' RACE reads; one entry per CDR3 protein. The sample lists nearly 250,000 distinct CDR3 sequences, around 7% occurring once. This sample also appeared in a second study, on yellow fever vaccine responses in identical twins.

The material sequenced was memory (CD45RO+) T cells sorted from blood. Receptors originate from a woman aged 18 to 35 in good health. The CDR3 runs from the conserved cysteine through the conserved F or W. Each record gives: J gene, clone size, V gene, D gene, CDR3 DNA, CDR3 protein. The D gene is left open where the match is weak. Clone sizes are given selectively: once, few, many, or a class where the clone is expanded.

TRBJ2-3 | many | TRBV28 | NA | TGTGCCAGCAGTTCTGGTCTCCTCCTTACGCAGTATTTT | CASSSGLLLTQYF
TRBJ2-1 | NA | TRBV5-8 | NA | TGTGCCAGCAGTGCCTTTGGGGGGTACAATGAGCAGTTCTTC | CASSAFGGYNEQFF
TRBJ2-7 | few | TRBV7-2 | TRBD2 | TGTGCCAGCAGCTTGGGACTAGCGGGAGTCATCGAGCAGTACTTC | CASSLGLAGVIEQYF
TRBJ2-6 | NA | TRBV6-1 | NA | TGTGCCAGCACCGACCTATTACTTAGCGAATCGGGGGCCAACGTCCTGACTTTC | CASTDLLLSESGANVLTF
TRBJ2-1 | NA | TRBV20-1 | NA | TGCAGTGCTCCGGTACAGTTTCCGTTCTTC | CSAPVQFPFF
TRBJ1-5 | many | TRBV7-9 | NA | TGTGCCAGCAGCTTAGCTAGCAATCAGCCCCAGCATTTT | CASSLASNQPQHF
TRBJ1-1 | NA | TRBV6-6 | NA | TGTGCCAGCCAGGGGCCGAACACTGAAGCTTTCTTT | CASQGPNTEAFF
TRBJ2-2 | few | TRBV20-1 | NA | TGCAGTGCTAGAGATTCTAGCCCGATGAACACCGGGGAGCTGTTTTTT | CSARDSSPMNTGELFF
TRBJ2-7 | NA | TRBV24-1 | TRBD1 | TGTGCCACCAGTGCACCTGGACAGGGGGCTTCCTACGAGCAGTACTTC | CATSAPGQGASYEQYF
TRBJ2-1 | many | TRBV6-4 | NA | TGTGCCAGCAGCCGGGAGCCGGACTACAATGAGCAGTTCTTC | CASSREPDYNEQFF
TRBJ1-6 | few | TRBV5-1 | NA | TGCGCCAGCAGCTTGGGTCCAGGAGTACATAATTCACCCCTCCACTTT | CASSLGPGVHNSPLHF
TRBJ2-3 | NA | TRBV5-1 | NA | TGCGCCAGCAGCTTGGGTAGCTCAGATACGCAGTATTTT | CASSLGSSDTQYF
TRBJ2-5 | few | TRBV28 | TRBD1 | TGTGCCAGCCAGGGACAGCAAGAGACCCAGTACTTC | CASQGQQETQYF
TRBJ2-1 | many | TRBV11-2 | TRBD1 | TGTGCCAGCAGTTTTACCGGGACAGTGAAGGCGAATGAGCAGTTCTTC | CASSFTGTVKANEQFF
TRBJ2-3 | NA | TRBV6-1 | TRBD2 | TGTGCCAGCAGCCTACTAGCGGGGGGAACCTACACAGATACGCAGTATTTT | CASSLLAGGTYTDTQYF
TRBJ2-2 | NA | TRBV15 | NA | TGTGCCACCCGACGGGACACCGCGTCCGGGGAGCTGTTTTTT | CATRRDTASGELFF
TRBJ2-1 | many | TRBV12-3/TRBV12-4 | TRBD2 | TGTGCCAGCAGTCTGGGAGGACTAGCGGGCCTAGAGCAGTTCTTC | CASSLGGLAGLEQFF
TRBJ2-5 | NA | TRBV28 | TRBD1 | TGTGCCAGCAGACCAGGGACAGGACTACAAGAGACCCAGTACTTC | CASRPGTGLQETQYF
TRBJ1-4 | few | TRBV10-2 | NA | TGCGCCAGCAGTCGGGGAGTGGATGAAAAACTGTTTTTT | CASSRGVDEKLFF
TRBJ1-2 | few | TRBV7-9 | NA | TGTGCCAGCAGCTCCCACGGGGTCTATGGCTACACCTTC | CASSSHGVYGYTF
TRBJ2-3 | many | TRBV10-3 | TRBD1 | TGTGCCATCAGCCTTAACGGACAGGTCACAGATACGCAGTATTTT | CAISLNGQVTDTQYF
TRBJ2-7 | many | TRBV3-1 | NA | TGTGCCAGCAGCCAATTCGGCTCCTACGAGCAGTACTTC | CASSQFGSYEQYF
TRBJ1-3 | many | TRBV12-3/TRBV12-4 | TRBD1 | TGTGCCAGCAGAGGGGGCGCGTCTGGAAACACCATATATTTT | CASRGGASGNTIYF
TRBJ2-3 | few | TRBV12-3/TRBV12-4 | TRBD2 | TGTGCCAGCCAGGCGGCTAGCGGGAGGGCGAGAGATACGCAGTATTTT | CASQAASGRARDTQYF
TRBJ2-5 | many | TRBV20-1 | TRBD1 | TGCAGTGCTAGAGATGCCACAGGGGGTGAGACCCAGTACTTC | CSARDATGGETQYF
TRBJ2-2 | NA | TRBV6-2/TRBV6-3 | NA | TGTGCCAGCAGTTATTCCAACACCGGGGAGCTGTTTTTT | CASSYSNTGELFF
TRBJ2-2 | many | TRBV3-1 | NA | TGTGCCAGCAGCCAAGTTGTTAGCCGGCCCGGGGAGCTGTTTTTT | CASSQVVSRPGELFF
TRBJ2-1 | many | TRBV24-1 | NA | TGTGCCACCAGTGATTTGGACCTGACTGGCGGTGAGCAGTTCTTC | CATSDLDLTGGEQFF
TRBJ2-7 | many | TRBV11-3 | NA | TGTGCCAGCAGCCTCCGGGACGGGCTCCCCACTTTGGACGAGCAGTACTTC | CASSLRDGLPTLDEQYF
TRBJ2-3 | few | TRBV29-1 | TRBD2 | TGCAGCATCCCTGCGGGGGTCAACCCCGCAGATACGCAGTATTTT | CSIPAGVNPADTQYF
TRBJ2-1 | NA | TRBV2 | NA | TGTGCCAGCAGGCAGGGGGGCCCAAACAATGAGCAGTTCTTC | CASRQGGPNNEQFF
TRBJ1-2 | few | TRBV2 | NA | TGTGCCAGCAGAGGAAGTGGCTACACCTTC | CASRGSGYTF
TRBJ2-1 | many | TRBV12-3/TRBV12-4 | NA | TGTGCCAGCAGTTTCGACCGTAACAATGAGCAGTTCTTC | CASSFDRNNEQFF
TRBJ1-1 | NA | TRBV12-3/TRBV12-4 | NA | TGTGCCAGCAGTAACGGACTGAACACTGAAGCTTTCTTT | CASSNGLNTEAFF
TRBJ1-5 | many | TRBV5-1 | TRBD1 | TGCGCCAGCAGCTTCACAGGGGACCAGCCCCAGCATTTT | CASSFTGDQPQHF
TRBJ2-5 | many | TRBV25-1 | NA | TGTGCCAGCACCGGGACAAGAAAAGAGACCCAGTACTTC | CASTGTRKETQYF
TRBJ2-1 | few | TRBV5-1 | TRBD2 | TGCGCCAGCAGCTTGTTCTTTACAGCTCCGGGACTAGCAGGAGGAGGCAATGAGCAGTTCTTC | CASSLFFTAPGLAGGGNEQFF
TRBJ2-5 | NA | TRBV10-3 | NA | TGTGCCATCAGTGAACTAGCAAGTCCCCCGACCCAGTACTTC | CAISELASPPTQYF
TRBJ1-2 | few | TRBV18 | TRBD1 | TGTGCCAGCTCACCCCCGGGACAGAGCTCCTATGGCTACACCTTC | CASSPPGQSSYGYTF
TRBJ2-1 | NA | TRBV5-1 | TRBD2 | TGCGCCAGCAGTTCCGGGACTAGCGGGAGCTCGTCCTACAATGAGCAGTTCTTC | CASSSGTSGSSSYNEQFF
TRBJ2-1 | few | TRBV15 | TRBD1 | TGTGCCACCAGCAGAGCAACAGGGGGCTCCTACAATGAGCAGTTCTTC | CATSRATGGSYNEQFF
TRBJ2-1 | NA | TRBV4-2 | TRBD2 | TGTGCCAGCAGCCAAGATCGGGGGGGTAACTCCTACAATGAGCAGTTCTTC | CASSQDRGGNSYNEQFF
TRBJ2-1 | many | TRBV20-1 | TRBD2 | TGCAGTGCTAGTGGCGGGAGCTCCTACAATGAGCAGTTCTTC | CSASGGSSYNEQFF
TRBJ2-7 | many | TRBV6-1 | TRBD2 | TGTGCCAGCACCAAACGGGGGGGAGCCGAGTACGAGCAGTACTTC | CASTKRGGAEYEQYF
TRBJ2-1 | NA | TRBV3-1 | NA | TGTGCCAGCAGCCTCCTGTCGGGGAGGGGGGAGCAGTTCTTC | CASSLLSGRGEQFF
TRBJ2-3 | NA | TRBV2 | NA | TGTGCCAGCAGTGAAGTGGTAGTAGCTACGCAGTATTTT | CASSEVVVATQYF
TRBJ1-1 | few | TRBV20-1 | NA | TGCAGCACTGGGAGGGGCACTGAAGCTTTCTTT | CSTGRGTEAFF
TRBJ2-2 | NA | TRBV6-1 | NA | TGTGCCAGCAGTGAACAAGCCGGGGAGCTGTTTTTT | CASSEQAGELFF